This is a list of T cell receptor beta chains from one sample in a study of post-analysis software for immune sequencing data. TCRdb redid the calling of the PCR reads with MiXCR, one entry per CDR3 protein. The table lists hundreds of thousands of distinct CDR3 sequences, 44% of them singletons. What was sequenced was blood. These TCRs come from a girl between 5 and 17 years old with multiple sclerosis. Both conserved end residues are part of each CDR3. Each record gives: V gene, J gene, D gene, clone size, CDR3 protein, CDR3 DNA. A D gene is named only where the DNA matches it firmly. Only some rows state a clone size, as once, few, many or a class for expanded clones.

v_call: TRBV6-4; j_call: TRBJ2-3; d_call: TRBD2; clone_size: few; cdr3_aa: CASRSLAGGPTDTQYF; cdr3_nt: TGTGCCAGCAGATCCTTAGCGGGAGGGCCTACAGATACGCAGTATTTT
v_call: TRBV19; j_call: TRBJ2-7; d_call: NA; clone_size: NA; cdr3_aa: CASNHGRYHEQYF; cdr3_nt: TGTGCCAGTAACCACGGACGCTATCACGAGCAGTACTTC
v_call: TRBV4-2; j_call: TRBJ1-4; d_call: TRBD1; clone_size: few; cdr3_aa: CASSQGDSANEKLFF; cdr3_nt: TGTGCCAGCAGCCAAGGGGACAGCGCTAATGAAAAACTGTTTTTT
v_call: TRBV12-3/TRBV12-4; j_call: TRBJ2-7; d_call: TRBD2; clone_size: NA; cdr3_aa: CASSRWGLAEPSSYEQYF; cdr3_nt: TGTGCCAGCAGTAGGTGGGGACTAGCGGAGCCGAGCTCCTACGAGCAGTACTTC
v_call: TRBV18; j_call: TRBJ2-3; d_call: NA; clone_size: NA; cdr3_aa: CASSPNGGGTDTQYF; cdr3_nt: TGTGCCAGCTCACCAAACGGGGGAGGCACAGATACGCAGTATTTT
v_call: TRBV6-5; j_call: TRBJ2-1; d_call: NA; clone_size: NA; cdr3_aa: CAGSYRAGATNEQFF; cdr3_nt: TGTGCCGGCAGTTACAGGGCGGGAGCCACCAATGAGCAGTTCTTC
v_call: TRBV20-1; j_call: TRBJ2-4; d_call: TRBD2; clone_size: once; cdr3_aa: CSARDSLAGADERYF; cdr3_nt: TGCAGTGCTAGAGATTCCTTAGCGGGAGCCGACGAGCGGTACTTC
v_call: TRBV5-1; j_call: TRBJ1-4; d_call: NA; clone_size: NA; cdr3_aa: CASRLTEAPNEKLFF; cdr3_nt: TGCGCCAGCAGGCTGACAGAGGCTCCTAATGAAAAACTGTTTTTT
v_call: TRBV5-6; j_call: TRBJ2-7; d_call: NA; clone_size: NA; cdr3_aa: CASSTDGHSYEQYF; cdr3_nt: TGTGCCAGCAGCACGGACGGACACTCCTACGAGCAGTACTTC
v_call: TRBV6-4; j_call: TRBJ2-5; d_call: TRBD2; clone_size: NA; cdr3_aa: CASSEGAGGQETQYF; cdr3_nt: TGTGCCAGCAGTGAGGGAGCCGGGGGGCAAGAGACCCAGTACTTC
v_call: TRBV12-3/TRBV12-4; j_call: TRBJ2-3; d_call: NA; clone_size: few; cdr3_aa: CASSSGSQSTQYF; cdr3_nt: TGTGCCAGCAGTTCCGGCTCGCAAAGTACGCAGTATTTT
v_call: TRBV7-3; j_call: TRBJ1-2; d_call: TRBD1; clone_size: NA; cdr3_aa: CASSYTGDRGLGGYTF; cdr3_nt: TGTGCCAGCAGCTATACCGGGGACAGGGGGCTGGGTGGCTACACCTTC
v_call: TRBV30; j_call: TRBJ1-2; d_call: NA; clone_size: NA; cdr3_aa: CARRPPDGYTF; cdr3_nt: TGTGCCCGGAGACCTCCCGATGGCTACACCTTC
v_call: TRBV12-3/TRBV12-4; j_call: TRBJ1-1; d_call: NA; clone_size: NA; cdr3_aa: CASSLDAVNTEAFF; cdr3_nt: TGTGCCAGCAGTTTAGACGCAGTGAACACTGAAGCTTTCTTT
v_call: TRBV20-1; j_call: TRBJ2-5; d_call: NA; clone_size: NA; cdr3_aa: CSAAGGSGKETQYF; cdr3_nt: TGCAGTGCTGCGGGTGGGTCAGGGAAAGAGACCCAGTACTTC
v_call: TRBV12-3/TRBV12-4; j_call: TRBJ2-5; d_call: NA; clone_size: NA; cdr3_aa: CASSPTSIQETQYF; cdr3_nt: TGTGCCAGCAGCCCAACAAGCATCCAAGAGACCCAGTACTTC
v_call: TRBV7-9; j_call: TRBJ1-4; d_call: TRBD1; clone_size: NA; cdr3_aa: CASSSLGRGRFHEKLFF; cdr3_nt: TGTGCCAGCAGCTCCCTCGGCAGGGGGCGATTTCATGAAAAACTGTTTTTT
v_call: TRBV7-3; j_call: TRBJ2-1; d_call: NA; clone_size: NA; cdr3_aa: CASSLGLGAYNEQFF; cdr3_nt: TGTGCCAGCAGCTTGGGTCTGGGGGCCTACAATGAGCAGTTCTTC
v_call: TRBV5-5; j_call: TRBJ2-7; d_call: NA; clone_size: few; cdr3_aa: CASSIRLSYEQYF; cdr3_nt: TGTGCCAGCAGCATTAGGCTCTCCTACGAGCAGTACTTC
v_call: TRBV7-9; j_call: TRBJ2-7; d_call: NA; clone_size: NA; cdr3_aa: CASSFGSSSYEQYF; cdr3_nt: TGTGCCAGCAGCTTTGGCAGCAGCTCCTACGAGCAGTACTTC
v_call: TRBV10-3; j_call: TRBJ2-1; d_call: TRBD2; clone_size: NA; cdr3_aa: CAISESTSGFSYNEQFF; cdr3_nt: TGTGCCATCAGTGAGTCGACTAGCGGGTTTTCCTACAATGAGCAGTTCTTC
v_call: TRBV12-3/TRBV12-4; j_call: TRBJ2-3; d_call: TRBD2; clone_size: NA; cdr3_aa: CASGTSGRSGTDTQYF; cdr3_nt: TGTGCCAGCGGGACTAGCGGGAGATCGGGCACAGATACGCAGTATTTT
v_call: TRBV9; j_call: TRBJ2-1; d_call: TRBD2; clone_size: many; cdr3_aa: CASSVGSGRESIEQFF; cdr3_nt: TGTGCCAGCAGCGTCGGTAGCGGGAGGGAGAGTATTGAGCAGTTCTTC
v_call: TRBV5-1; j_call: TRBJ1-5; d_call: NA; clone_size: NA; cdr3_aa: CASSLGDAESRPQHF; cdr3_nt: TGCGCCAGCAGCTTGGGGGACGCCGAATCTCGGCCCCAGCATTTT
v_call: TRBV5-1; j_call: TRBJ2-5; d_call: NA; clone_size: NA; cdr3_aa: CASSSMKQETQYF; cdr3_nt: TGCGCCAGCAGCTCAATGAAACAAGAGACCCAGTACTTC
v_call: TRBV12-3/TRBV12-4; j_call: TRBJ1-2; d_call: NA; clone_size: NA; cdr3_aa: CASSFGGIGAGYTF; cdr3_nt: TGTGCCAGCAGTTTCGGAGGGATTGGAGCTGGCTACACCTTC
v_call: TRBV12-3/TRBV12-4; j_call: TRBJ2-7; d_call: TRBD2; clone_size: NA; cdr3_aa: CASSLALLAGGEQYF; cdr3_nt: TGTGCCAGCAGTTTAGCGCTTCTAGCGGGAGGCGAGCAGTACTTC
v_call: TRBV5-1; j_call: TRBJ2-6; d_call: TRBD1; clone_size: few; cdr3_aa: CASSTGQGSGANVLTF; cdr3_nt: TGCGCCAGCAGCACCGGACAGGGTTCCGGGGCCAACGTCCTGACTTTC
v_call: TRBV5-1; j_call: TRBJ2-1; d_call: NA; clone_size: few; cdr3_aa: CASSPGLSVRSYNEQFF; cdr3_nt: TGCGCCAGCAGCCCGGGACTTAGTGTACGCTCCTACAATGAGCAGTTCTTC
v_call: TRBV5-1; j_call: TRBJ2-7; d_call: NA; clone_size: few; cdr3_aa: CASSLQAPSYEQYF; cdr3_nt: TGCGCCAGCAGCCTACAGGCCCCCTCCTACGAGCAGTACTTC
v_call: TRBV12-3/TRBV12-4; j_call: TRBJ2-7; d_call: TRBD1; clone_size: NA; cdr3_aa: CASSLQGVLFYEQYF; cdr3_nt: TGTGCCAGCAGTTTACAGGGGGTTTTATTTTACGAGCAGTACTTC
v_call: TRBV10-3; j_call: TRBJ1-2; d_call: NA; clone_size: NA; cdr3_aa: CAIGLYRANYGYTF; cdr3_nt: TGTGCCATCGGGTTGTACAGAGCGAACTATGGCTACACCTTC
v_call: TRBV27; j_call: TRBJ1-2; d_call: NA; clone_size: NA; cdr3_aa: CASRDLGSYTF; cdr3_nt: TGTGCCAGCAGGGATTTAGGGAGCTACACCTTC
v_call: TRBV12-3/TRBV12-4; j_call: TRBJ2-3; d_call: NA; clone_size: NA; cdr3_aa: CASSQAGQNTDTQYF; cdr3_nt: TGTGCCAGCAGTCAGGCGGGACAGAACACAGATACGCAGTATTTT
v_call: TRBV29-1; j_call: TRBJ2-7; d_call: NA; clone_size: few; cdr3_aa: CSVERPPYEQYF; cdr3_nt: TGCAGCGTTGAACGGCCCCCCTACGAGCAGTACTTC
v_call: TRBV6-2/TRBV6-3; j_call: TRBJ1-5; d_call: NA; clone_size: NA; cdr3_aa: CASKWPNQPQHF; cdr3_nt: TGTGCCAGCAAGTGGCCGAATCAGCCCCAGCATTTT
v_call: TRBV27; j_call: TRBJ2-7; d_call: NA; clone_size: NA; cdr3_aa: CASAAGTAGYEQYF; cdr3_nt: TGTGCCAGCGCGGCCGGGACTGCGGGCTACGAGCAGTACTTC
v_call: TRBV7-6; j_call: TRBJ2-2; d_call: NA; clone_size: NA; cdr3_aa: CASSGVENTGELFF; cdr3_nt: TGTGCCAGCAGCGGCGTGGAAAACACCGGGGAGCTGTTTTTT
v_call: TRBV27; j_call: TRBJ1-2; d_call: NA; clone_size: many; cdr3_aa: CASSLSKGHRANYGYTF; cdr3_nt: TGTGCCAGCAGTTTATCGAAGGGGCATCGAGCTAACTATGGCTACACCTTC
v_call: TRBV7-2; j_call: TRBJ2-7; d_call: TRBD1; clone_size: NA; cdr3_aa: CASSYSGTVSYEQYF; cdr3_nt: TGTGCCAGCAGCTACTCCGGGACAGTCTCCTACGAGCAGTACTTC
v_call: TRBV4-1; j_call: TRBJ2-7; d_call: TRBD2; clone_size: NA; cdr3_aa: CASSQDKWGLAGSSYEQYF; cdr3_nt: TGCGCCAGCAGCCAAGATAAGTGGGGACTAGCGGGGAGTTCCTACGAGCAGTACTTC
v_call: TRBV5-1; j_call: TRBJ1-5; d_call: NA; clone_size: NA; cdr3_aa: CASSPGPGPLNQRGDQPQHF; cdr3_nt: TGCGCCAGCAGCCCAGGGCCGGGACCACTTAACCAAAGAGGCGATCAGCCCCAGCATTTT
v_call: TRBV12-3/TRBV12-4; j_call: TRBJ2-2; d_call: NA; clone_size: NA; cdr3_aa: CASTLGGGMYTGELFF; cdr3_nt: TGTGCCAGCACCCTGGGGGGCGGGATGTACACCGGGGAGCTGTTTTTT